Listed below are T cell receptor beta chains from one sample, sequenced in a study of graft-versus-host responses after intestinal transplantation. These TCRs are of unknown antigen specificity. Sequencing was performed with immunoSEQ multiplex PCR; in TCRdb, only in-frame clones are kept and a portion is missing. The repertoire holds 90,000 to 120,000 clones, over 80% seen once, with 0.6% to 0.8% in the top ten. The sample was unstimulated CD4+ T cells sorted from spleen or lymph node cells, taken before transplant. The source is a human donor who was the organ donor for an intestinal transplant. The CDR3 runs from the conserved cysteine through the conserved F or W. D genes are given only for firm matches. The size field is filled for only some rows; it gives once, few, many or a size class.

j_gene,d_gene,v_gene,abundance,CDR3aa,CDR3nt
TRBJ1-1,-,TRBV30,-,CAWRGNTEAFF,TGTGCCTGGAGAGGCAACACTGAAGCTTTCTTT
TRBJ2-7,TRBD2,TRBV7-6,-,CASSSGLAATYEQYF,TGTGCCAGCAGCTCGGGACTAGCGGCAACCTACGAGCAGTACTTC
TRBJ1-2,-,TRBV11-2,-,CASSSRARGDYGYTF,TGTGCCAGCAGCTCCCGGGCCCGTGGGGATTATGGCTACACCTTC
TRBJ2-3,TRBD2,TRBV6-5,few,CASSTGLAADTQYF,TGTGCCAGTTCAACTGGACTAGCGGCAGATACGCAGTATTTT
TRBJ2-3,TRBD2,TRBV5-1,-,CASSKGLAGTDTQYF,TGCGCCAGCAGCAAAGGACTAGCGGGCACAGATACGCAGTATTTT
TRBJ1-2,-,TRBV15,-,CATSRDTNYGYTF,TGTGCCACCAGCAGGGACACTAACTATGGCTACACCTTC
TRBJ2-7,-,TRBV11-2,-,CASSLDRGIEQYF,TGTGCCAGCAGCTTAGATAGAGGAATCGAGCAGTACTTC
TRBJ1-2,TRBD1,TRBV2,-,CASSVAGGRGYTF,TGTGCCAGCAGTGTAGCAGGGGGCCGGGGCTACACCTTC
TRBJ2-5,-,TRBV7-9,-,CASSRLPRTGTQYF,TGTGCCAGCAGCCGATTACCCCGTACCGGGACCCAGTACTTC
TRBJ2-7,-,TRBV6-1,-,CASSDPWEQYF,TGTGCCAGCAGTGACCCGTGGGAGCAGTACTTC
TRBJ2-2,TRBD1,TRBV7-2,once,CASSSQGVYTGELFF,TGTGCCAGCAGCTCACAGGGGGTATACACCGGGGAGCTGTTTTTT
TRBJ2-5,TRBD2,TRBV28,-,CASSPYHFDGGRNQETQYF,TGTGCCAGCAGTCCCTATCACTTCGATGGCGGGAGAAATCAAGAGACCCAGTACTTC
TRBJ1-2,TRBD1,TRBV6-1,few,CASSEWGQGANGYTF,TGTGCCAGCAGTGAATGGGGACAGGGGGCCAATGGCTACACCTTC
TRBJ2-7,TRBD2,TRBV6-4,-,CASRPAPGGIYEQYF,TGTGCCAGCAGGCCCGCCCCGGGGGGGATCTACGAGCAGTACTTC
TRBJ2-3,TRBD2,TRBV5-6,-,CASSPAGGKDTQYF,TGTGCCAGCTCCCCAGCGGGGGGAAAAGATACGCAGTATTTT
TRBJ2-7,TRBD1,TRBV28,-,CASSSAGGPVYEQYF,TGTGCCAGCAGTTCCGCAGGGGGCCCCGTGTACGAGCAGTACTTC
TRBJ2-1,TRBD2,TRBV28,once,CATLSGQLYNEQFF,TGTGCCACCCTTAGCGGGCAACTCTACAATGAGCAGTTCTTC
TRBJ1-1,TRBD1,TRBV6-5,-,CASRRRQGNTEAFF,TGTGCCAGCAGACGCCGACAGGGGAACACTGAAGCTTTCTTT
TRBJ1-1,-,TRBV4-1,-,CASSQGGGLNTEAFF,TGCGCCAGCAGCCAAGGGGGGGGACTGAACACTGAAGCTTTCTTT
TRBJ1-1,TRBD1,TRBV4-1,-,CASSQEKTGGTEAFF,TGCGCCAGCAGCCAAGAAAAAACAGGGGGCACTGAAGCTTTCTTT
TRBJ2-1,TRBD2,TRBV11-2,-,CASSSSGRAYNEQFF,TGTGCCAGCAGCTCTAGCGGGAGGGCTTACAATGAGCAGTTCTTC
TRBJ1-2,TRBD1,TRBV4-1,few,CASSQPGTGLYGYTF,TGCGCCAGCAGCCAACCCGGGACAGGGCTATATGGCTACACCTTC
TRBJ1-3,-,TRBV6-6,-,CASSLQGKSGNTIYF,TGTGCCAGCAGTCTACAGGGAAAATCTGGAAACACCATATATTTT
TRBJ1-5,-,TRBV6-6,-,CASSSQGPQPQHF,TGTGCCAGCAGTTCCCAGGGCCCCCAGCCCCAGCATTTT
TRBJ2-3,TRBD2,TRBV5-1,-,CASSLGLLAGGEDTQYF,TGCGCCAGCAGCTTGGGGCTACTAGCGGGGGGAGAAGATACGCAGTATTTT
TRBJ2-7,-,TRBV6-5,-,CASSATYEQYF,TGTGCCAGCAGTGCTACCTACGAGCAGTACTTC
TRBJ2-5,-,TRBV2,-,CASSELRGGETQYF,TGTGCCAGCAGTGAATTACGAGGGGGGGAGACCCAGTACTTC
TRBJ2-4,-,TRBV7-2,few,CASSPGWGGQNIQYF,TGTGCCAGCAGCCCGGGGTGGGGCGGCCAAAACATTCAGTACTTC
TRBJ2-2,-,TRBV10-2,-,CASRRETRTGELFF,TGCGCCAGCAGGCGCGAGACCCGGACCGGGGAGCTGTTTTTT
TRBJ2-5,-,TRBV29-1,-,CSVVTGARETQYF,TGCAGCGTTGTGACTGGGGCGCGGGAGACCCAGTACTTC
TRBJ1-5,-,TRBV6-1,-,CASSAHSNQPQHF,TGTGCCAGCAGTGCACATAGCAATCAGCCCCAGCATTTT
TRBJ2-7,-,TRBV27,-,CASRRGLQGLTYEQYF,TGTGCCAGCAGGCGGGGCCTTCAGGGATTAACCTACGAGCAGTACTTC
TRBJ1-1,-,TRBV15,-,CATSARGDTEAFF,TGTGCCACCAGCGCCCGGGGGGACACTGAAGCTTTCTTT
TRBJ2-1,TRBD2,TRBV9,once,CASSVDVLAGGYNEQFF,TGTGCCAGCAGCGTAGATGTTCTAGCGGGGGGCTACAATGAGCAGTTCTTC
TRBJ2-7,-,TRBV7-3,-,CASSLDSEQYF,TGTGCCAGCAGCTTAGACTCCGAGCAGTACTTC
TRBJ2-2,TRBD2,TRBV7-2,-,CASSLYFPTSGVPGELFF,TGTGCCAGCAGCTTATACTTCCCGACTAGCGGGGTCCCCGGGGAGCTGTTTTTT
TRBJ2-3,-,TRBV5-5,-,CASSNTDTQYF,TGTGCCAGCAGCAACACAGATACGCAGTATTTT
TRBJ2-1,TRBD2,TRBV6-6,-,CASRAGLAGVNEQFF,TGTGCCAGCAGAGCCGGACTAGCGGGAGTCAATGAGCAGTTCTTC
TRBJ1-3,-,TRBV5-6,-,CASSSTDSGNTIYF,TGTGCCAGCAGCAGCACAGACTCTGGAAACACCATATATTTT
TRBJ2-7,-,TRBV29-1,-,CSVRPSFYEQYF,TGCAGCGTCCGACCGTCTTTTTACGAGCAGTACTTC
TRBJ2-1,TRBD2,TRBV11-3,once,CASSRGGPHNEQFF,TGTGCCAGCAGCCGCGGGGGGCCCCACAATGAGCAGTTCTTC
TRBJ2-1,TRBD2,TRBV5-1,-,CASSLTSGGNEQFF,TGCGCCAGCAGCTTGACTAGCGGGGGGAATGAGCAGTTCTTC
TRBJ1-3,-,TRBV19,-,CASSRQFSSGNTIYF,TGTGCCAGTAGCCGACAGTTCAGCTCTGGAAACACCATATATTTT
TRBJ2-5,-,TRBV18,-,CASSREETQYF,TGTGCCAGCTCACGTGAAGAGACCCAGTACTTC